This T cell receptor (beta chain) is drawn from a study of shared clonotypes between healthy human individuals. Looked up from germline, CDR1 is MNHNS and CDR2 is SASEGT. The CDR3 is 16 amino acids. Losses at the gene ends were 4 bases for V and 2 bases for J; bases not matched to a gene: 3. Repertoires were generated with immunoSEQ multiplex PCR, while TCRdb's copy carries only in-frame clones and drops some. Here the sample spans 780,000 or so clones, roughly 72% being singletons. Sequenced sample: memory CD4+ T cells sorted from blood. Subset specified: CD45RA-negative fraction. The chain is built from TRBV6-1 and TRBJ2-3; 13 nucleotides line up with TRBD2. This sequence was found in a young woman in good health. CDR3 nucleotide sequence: TGTGCCAGCAGTGTACTAGCGGGGGGGTCCACAGATACGCAGTATTTT. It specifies CASSVLAGGSTDTQYF.